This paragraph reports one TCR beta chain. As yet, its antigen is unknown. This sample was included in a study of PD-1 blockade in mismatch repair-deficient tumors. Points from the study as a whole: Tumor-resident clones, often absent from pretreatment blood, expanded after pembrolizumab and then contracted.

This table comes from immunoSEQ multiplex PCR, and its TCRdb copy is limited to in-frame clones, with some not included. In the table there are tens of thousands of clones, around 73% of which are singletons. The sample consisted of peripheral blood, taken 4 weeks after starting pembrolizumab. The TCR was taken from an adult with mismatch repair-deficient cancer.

The CDR3 spells CASSFSRGLAGGGDTQYF. As DNA, the CDR3 is TGTGCCAGCAGCTTCTCGCGGGGACTAGCGGGAGGGGGTGATACGCAGTATTTT. The chain employs TRBV11-2 and TRBJ2-3; 16 bases are a match to TRBD2. The CDR3 covers 18 residues. The V and J ends lost 3 bases and 6 bases, in that order; junction bases with no gene match: 9. Germline V lookup: CDR1 SGHAT, CDR2 FQNNGV. Variable domain in full (rest from reference TRBV11-2 and TRBJ2-3): EAGVAQSPRYKIIEKRQSVAFWCNPISGHATLYWYQQILGQGPKLLIQFQNNGVVDDSQLPKDRFSAERLKGVDSTLKIQPAKLEDSAVYLCASSFSRGLAGGGDTQYFGPGTRLTVL.